Listed below are T cell receptor beta chains from one sample, sequenced in a study of cytomegalovirus exposure and HLA in healthy donors. The table came from immunoSEQ multiplex PCR; TCRdb's copy has only in-frame clones and leaves some out. The table shows about 67,000 clones, with roughly 76% occurring only once. What was sequenced was PBMCs. The receptors were gathered from a man in his sixties in good health and CMV-seropositive. Both conserved end residues are part of each CDR3. The D gene is left open where the match is weak. Clone size is given for some rows only: seen once, a few or many times, or a class if the clone is expanded.

V gene: TRBV7-2; J gene: TRBJ1-1; D gene: .; clone size: .; CDR3 DNA: TGTGCCAGCAGCTTAGAAACTAAGGCAGCTTTCTTT; CDR3 protein: CASSLETKAAFF
V gene: TRBV9; J gene: TRBJ2-1; D gene: .; clone size: few; CDR3 DNA: TGTGCCAGCAGCGTAGCTTTGCGGAGCTCCTACAATGAGCAGTTCTTC; CDR3 protein: CASSVALRSSYNEQFF
V gene: TRBV7-2; J gene: TRBJ2-1; D gene: .; clone size: .; CDR3 DNA: TGTGCCAGCAGCTCGACCGGGGGGCCCTACAATGAGCAGTTCTTC; CDR3 protein: CASSSTGGPYNEQFF
V gene: TRBV7-9; J gene: TRBJ2-7; D gene: TRBD2; clone size: .; CDR3 DNA: TGTTCCAGCAGCTTAGCGGCTAGCGGGAGCTACGAGCAGTACTTC; CDR3 protein: CSSSLAASGSYEQYF
V gene: TRBV7-9; J gene: TRBJ1-4; D gene: .; clone size: .; CDR3 DNA: TGTGCCAGCAGCTTCCCTAGGGAAGGGACTGGGGAACTGTTTTTT; CDR3 protein: CASSFPREGTGELFF
V gene: TRBV5-4; J gene: TRBJ2-7; D gene: .; clone size: .; CDR3 DNA: TGTGCCAGCAGCTTGCCCCCTAGTAACGAGCAGTACTTC; CDR3 protein: CASSLPPSNEQYF
V gene: TRBV5-1; J gene: TRBJ2-3; D gene: .; clone size: once; CDR3 DNA: TGCGCCAGCAGCTTGGGGGGGGACGGGAGCACAGATACGCAGTATTTT; CDR3 protein: CASSLGGDGSTDTQYF
V gene: TRBV5-5; J gene: TRBJ1-1; D gene: TRBD1; clone size: .; CDR3 DNA: TGTGCCAGCAGCTTGGTGGCAGGGGGCAACACTGAAGCTTTCTTT; CDR3 protein: CASSLVAGGNTEAFF
V gene: TRBV18; J gene: TRBJ1-4; D gene: .; clone size: .; CDR3 DNA: TGTGCCAGCTCAAACCCGACAGCAACTAATGAAAAACTGTTTTTT; CDR3 protein: CASSNPTATNEKLFF
V gene: TRBV5-4; J gene: TRBJ2-3; D gene: .; clone size: once; CDR3 DNA: TGTGCCAGCAGCTTGAGCGGAACCACAGATACGCAGTATTTT; CDR3 protein: CASSLSGTTDTQYF
V gene: TRBV5-1; J gene: TRBJ1-1; D gene: TRBD1; clone size: .; CDR3 DNA: TGCGCCAGCAGCTTGGCACCTCCGGGACAGGGGTTCGGGAACACTGAAGCTTTCTTT; CDR3 protein: CASSLAPPGQGFGNTEAFF
V gene: TRBV6-5; J gene: TRBJ1-1; D gene: .; clone size: .; CDR3 DNA: TGTGCCAGCAGTGAAGATAGAAGCACTGAAGCTTTCTTT; CDR3 protein: CASSEDRSTEAFF
V gene: TRBV5-1; J gene: TRBJ1-1; D gene: .; clone size: .; CDR3 DNA: TGCGCCAGCAGCTTGGATGGTTTCAGGGTAGCTTTCTTT; CDR3 protein: CASSLDGFRVAFF
V gene: TRBV19; J gene: TRBJ2-1; D gene: TRBD2; clone size: .; CDR3 DNA: TGTGCCAGTAGTAGCGGGGGGGCCAGGAATGAGCAGTTCTTC; CDR3 protein: CASSSGGARNEQFF
V gene: TRBV10-1; J gene: TRBJ2-7; D gene: TRBD1; clone size: once; CDR3 DNA: TGCGCCAGCAGTGAGTCGTCAGGGGGCTTCGAGCAGTACTTC; CDR3 protein: CASSESSGGFEQYF
V gene: TRBV19; J gene: TRBJ2-7; D gene: .; clone size: few; CDR3 DNA: TGTGCCAGTAGTAGGCCCCTCCAGGCCGAGCAGTACTTC; CDR3 protein: CASSRPLQAEQYF
V gene: TRBV6-1; J gene: TRBJ2-3; D gene: .; clone size: .; CDR3 DNA: TGTGCCAGCAGTGAATCCGCGGGTCGTGCTCTGGATACGCAGTATTTT; CDR3 protein: CASSESAGRALDTQYF
V gene: TRBV28; J gene: TRBJ1-6; D gene: TRBD1; clone size: .; CDR3 DNA: TGTGCCAGCAGTTCGGGACAGGGTTGGGGTAGGGATTCACCCCTCCACTTT; CDR3 protein: CASSSGQGWGRDSPLHF
V gene: TRBV11-3; J gene: TRBJ2-3; D gene: TRBD1; clone size: .; CDR3 DNA: TGTGCCAGCAGCCTATATGGGGGACAGGGGGCCCGAGATACGCAGTATTTT; CDR3 protein: CASSLYGGQGARDTQYF
V gene: TRBV27; J gene: TRBJ2-7; D gene: .; clone size: once; CDR3 DNA: TGTGCCAGCAGTTTCGGGGGTGTGGACGAGCAGTACTTC; CDR3 protein: CASSFGGVDEQYF
V gene: TRBV6-1; J gene: TRBJ2-7; D gene: TRBD1; clone size: once; CDR3 DNA: TGTGCCAGCAGTGAAAGGGGACAGGGGGCACTATTGCAGTACTTC; CDR3 protein: CASSERGQGALLQYF
V gene: TRBV5-5; J gene: TRBJ1-2; D gene: .; clone size: .; CDR3 DNA: TGTGCCAGCAGGTTAACAGGAGCAGGGATAAACTATGGCTACACCTTC; CDR3 protein: CASRLTGAGINYGYTF
V gene: TRBV7-2; J gene: TRBJ2-3; D gene: .; clone size: .; CDR3 DNA: TGTGCCAGCGGCTGGGACTTCGATACGCAGTATTTT; CDR3 protein: CASGWDFDTQYF
V gene: TRBV5-8; J gene: TRBJ1-1; D gene: TRBD1; clone size: once; CDR3 DNA: TGTGCCAGCAGGGACCGGGACAGAGACACTGAAGCTTTCTTT; CDR3 protein: CASRDRDRDTEAFF
V gene: TRBV7-9; J gene: TRBJ1-1; D gene: .; clone size: .; CDR3 DNA: TGTGCCAGCAGCTTAGATATGAACACTGAAGCTTTCTTT; CDR3 protein: CASSLDMNTEAFF
V gene: TRBV2; J gene: TRBJ2-1; D gene: TRBD2; clone size: .; CDR3 DNA: TGTGCCAGCAGTTCGACTAGCGGGACCTACAATGAGCAGTTCTTC; CDR3 protein: CASSSTSGTYNEQFF
V gene: TRBV6-1; J gene: TRBJ2-2; D gene: TRBD1; clone size: .; CDR3 DNA: TGTGCCAGCGTTAGGGGGCGCGACACCGGGGAGCTGTTTTTT; CDR3 protein: CASVRGRDTGELFF
V gene: TRBV28; J gene: TRBJ2-7; D gene: TRBD1; clone size: few; CDR3 DNA: TGTGCCAGCAGCACAGGGGGGCCCTACGAGCAGTACTTC; CDR3 protein: CASSTGGPYEQYF
V gene: TRBV4-1; J gene: TRBJ2-5; D gene: .; clone size: .; CDR3 DNA: TGCGCCAGCAGCCATGGAGTGGCAGGGATGGGAGAGACCCAGTACTTC; CDR3 protein: CASSHGVAGMGETQYF
V gene: TRBV10-2; J gene: TRBJ2-2; D gene: .; clone size: few; CDR3 DNA: TGCGCCAGCAGTGAGTCGAGACTAACTACCGGGGAGCTGTTTTTT; CDR3 protein: CASSESRLTTGELFF
V gene: TRBV19; J gene: TRBJ2-1; D gene: .; clone size: .; CDR3 DNA: TGTGCCACCCTTCCGCGGGGGCCCTCCTACAATGAGCAGTTCTTC; CDR3 protein: CATLPRGPSYNEQFF
V gene: TRBV5-1; J gene: TRBJ1-1; D gene: .; clone size: .; CDR3 DNA: TGCGCCAGCAGCTTGGGGCGGCCGGCTGAAGCTTTCTTT; CDR3 protein: CASSLGRPAEAFF
V gene: TRBV5-5; J gene: TRBJ2-5; D gene: .; clone size: once; CDR3 DNA: TGTGCCAGCAGCTCACCCGAAGGGGAGGATCCCCTTCAAGAGACCCAGTACTTC; CDR3 protein: CASSSPEGEDPLQETQYF
V gene: TRBV6-6; J gene: TRBJ2-5; D gene: .; clone size: .; CDR3 DNA: TGTGCCAGCAGTTACTCATCAGGGGTAGAGACCCAGTACTTC; CDR3 protein: CASSYSSGVETQYF
V gene: TRBV10-2; J gene: TRBJ1-1; D gene: TRBD1; clone size: .; CDR3 DNA: TGCGCCAGCAAGGTGACAGGGGGAAGGTCGACTGAAGCTTTCTTT; CDR3 protein: CASKVTGGRSTEAFF
V gene: TRBV7-9; J gene: TRBJ2-5; D gene: .; clone size: once; CDR3 DNA: TGTGCCAGCAACATAGGGGTAGAGGAGACCCAGTACTTC; CDR3 protein: CASNIGVEETQYF
V gene: TRBV6-5; J gene: TRBJ2-7; D gene: TRBD2; clone size: .; CDR3 DNA: TGTGCCAGCAGCAGACTAGCACCCTACGAGCAGTACTTC; CDR3 protein: CASSRLAPYEQYF
V gene: TRBV5-1; J gene: TRBJ1-2; D gene: .; clone size: .; CDR3 DNA: TGCGCCAGCAGCTTGGATGGGGGGTTGAGTCCTGGCTACACCTTC; CDR3 protein: CASSLDGGLSPGYTF
V gene: TRBV7-9; J gene: TRBJ2-2; D gene: .; clone size: .; CDR3 DNA: TGTGCCAGCAGCTCTCTAGCAGGGGAGCTGTTTTTT; CDR3 protein: CASSSLAGELFF
V gene: TRBV5-6; J gene: TRBJ2-2; D gene: TRBD2; clone size: few; CDR3 DNA: TGTGCCAGCAGCTATAGACTAGCGGGAGGACTCGGGGAGCTGTTTTTT; CDR3 protein: CASSYRLAGGLGELFF
V gene: TRBV18; J gene: TRBJ2-3; D gene: .; clone size: .; CDR3 DNA: TGTGCCAGCTCACCAGTGACTAGCACAGATACGCAGTATTTT; CDR3 protein: CASSPVTSTDTQYF
V gene: TRBV27; J gene: TRBJ2-1; D gene: TRBD2; clone size: .; CDR3 DNA: TGTGCCAGCAGTAGTACTAGCGGCCTGTCCTACAATGAGCAGTTCTTC; CDR3 protein: CASSSTSGLSYNEQFF
V gene: TRBV2; J gene: TRBJ2-1; D gene: .; clone size: .; CDR3 DNA: TGTGCCAGCAGTGAAGCGCCCCCGAGCTCCTACAATGAGCAGTTCTTC; CDR3 protein: CASSEAPPSSYNEQFF
V gene: TRBV5-6; J gene: TRBJ2-7; D gene: TRBD1; clone size: .; CDR3 DNA: TGTGCCAGCAGCTTGGGGACAGGGGGCTCCTACGAGCAGTACTTC; CDR3 protein: CASSLGTGGSYEQYF
V gene: TRBV7-9; J gene: TRBJ2-5; D gene: TRBD1; clone size: .; CDR3 DNA: TGTGCCAGCCCGGGTGGACAGGGCGGGGAGACCCAGTACTTC; CDR3 protein: CASPGGQGGETQYF
V gene: TRBV5-5; J gene: TRBJ2-1; D gene: .; clone size: .; CDR3 DNA: TGTGCCAGCAGCCCACTAGCTTCGGTGGGCAATGAGCAGTTCTTC; CDR3 protein: CASSPLASVGNEQFF
V gene: TRBV6-1; J gene: TRBJ1-2; D gene: TRBD1; clone size: .; CDR3 DNA: TGTGCCAGCAGTACGGACAGGGTAGGAGATGGCTACACCTTC; CDR3 protein: CASSTDRVGDGYTF
V gene: TRBV7-2; J gene: TRBJ1-1; D gene: .; clone size: .; CDR3 DNA: TGTGCCACCGCTCGGGTTTTCGGCACTGAAGCTTTCTTT; CDR3 protein: CATARVFGTEAFF
V gene: TRBV9; J gene: TRBJ2-7; D gene: TRBD1; clone size: few; CDR3 DNA: TGTGCCAGCAGCGCCAGGGGGACATATAACGAGCAGTACTTC; CDR3 protein: CASSARGTYNEQYF
V gene: TRBV27; J gene: TRBJ2-1; D gene: TRBD2; clone size: once; CDR3 DNA: TGTGCCAGCATTGACAAAGGACTAGGCTACAATGAGCAGTTCTTC; CDR3 protein: CASIDKGLGYNEQFF
V gene: TRBV6-5; J gene: TRBJ1-2; D gene: TRBD1; clone size: once; CDR3 DNA: TGTGCCAGCAGTAACGACAGGGGACGGTACTATGGCTACACCTTC; CDR3 protein: CASSNDRGRYYGYTF
V gene: TRBV4-2; J gene: TRBJ1-2; D gene: .; clone size: .; CDR3 DNA: TGTGCCAGCAGCCAAGAACTAACAGGGCTTGGAGGCTACACCTTC; CDR3 protein: CASSQELTGLGGYTF
V gene: TRBV29-1; J gene: TRBJ2-5; D gene: .; clone size: .; CDR3 DNA: TGCAGCGCACTCGCTCGACATACGTACCAAGAGACCCAGTACTTC; CDR3 protein: CSALARHTYQETQYF
V gene: TRBV5-4; J gene: TRBJ2-1; D gene: .; clone size: .; CDR3 DNA: TGTGCCAGCAGCCCCGTTGGGGGCAGGAGCTCCTACAATGAGCAGTTCTTC; CDR3 protein: CASSPVGGRSSYNEQFF
V gene: TRBV15; J gene: TRBJ1-1; D gene: .; clone size: once; CDR3 DNA: TGTGCCACCAGCAGAGACTTTCTAGGGGCTGGCGAAGCTTTCTTT; CDR3 protein: CATSRDFLGAGEAFF
V gene: TRBV6-1; J gene: TRBJ1-2; D gene: TRBD1; clone size: .; CDR3 DNA: TGTGCCAGCAGTGAAGCGGGGACAGGGGTTGGCTACACCTTC; CDR3 protein: CASSEAGTGVGYTF
V gene: TRBV11-3; J gene: TRBJ1-1; D gene: .; clone size: .; CDR3 DNA: TGTGCCAGCAGCCACCCTCGGTCCCCCACGGAAGCTTTCTTT; CDR3 protein: CASSHPRSPTEAFF
V gene: TRBV10-3; J gene: TRBJ1-5; D gene: TRBD1; clone size: .; CDR3 DNA: TGTGCCACTCAGACAGGGTACGGAAGCAATCAGCCCCAGCATTTT; CDR3 protein: CATQTGYGSNQPQHF
V gene: TRBV5-1; J gene: TRBJ2-5; D gene: TRBD2; clone size: few; CDR3 DNA: TGCGCCAGCAGTTACGGACTAGCGGGGGGCGTTGAGAAGACCCAGTACTTC; CDR3 protein: CASSYGLAGGVEKTQYF
V gene: TRBV5-1; J gene: TRBJ2-1; D gene: TRBD2; clone size: .; CDR3 DNA: TGCGCCAGCAGCTTAACTGGGACTAGCGAGCAGTTCTTC; CDR3 protein: CASSLTGTSEQFF